This TCR beta chain derives from a study of blood T cell repertoires in COVID-19. Germline V gives CDR1 MDHEN, CDR2 SYDVKM. V was pared by 5 bases and J by 0 bases, with 8 bases of the junction left unmatched. The CDR3 is made up of 16 amino acids. Profiling relied on immunoSEQ multiplex PCR, and the TCRdb table lists in-frame clones only, not all of them. The sample consists of 150,000 to 200,000 clones, roughly four fifths of them appearing once. The receptor was derived from a human donor in a cohort sampled during active COVID-19. The gene calls are TRBV28 and TRBJ2-3; 7 nucleotides line up with TRBD2. The source material was peripheral blood. The CDR3 DNA reads as TGTGCCAGCAGTAAAGCGGGACGTGTAAGCACAGATACGCAGTATTTT. It is translated as CASSKAGRVSTDTQYF.